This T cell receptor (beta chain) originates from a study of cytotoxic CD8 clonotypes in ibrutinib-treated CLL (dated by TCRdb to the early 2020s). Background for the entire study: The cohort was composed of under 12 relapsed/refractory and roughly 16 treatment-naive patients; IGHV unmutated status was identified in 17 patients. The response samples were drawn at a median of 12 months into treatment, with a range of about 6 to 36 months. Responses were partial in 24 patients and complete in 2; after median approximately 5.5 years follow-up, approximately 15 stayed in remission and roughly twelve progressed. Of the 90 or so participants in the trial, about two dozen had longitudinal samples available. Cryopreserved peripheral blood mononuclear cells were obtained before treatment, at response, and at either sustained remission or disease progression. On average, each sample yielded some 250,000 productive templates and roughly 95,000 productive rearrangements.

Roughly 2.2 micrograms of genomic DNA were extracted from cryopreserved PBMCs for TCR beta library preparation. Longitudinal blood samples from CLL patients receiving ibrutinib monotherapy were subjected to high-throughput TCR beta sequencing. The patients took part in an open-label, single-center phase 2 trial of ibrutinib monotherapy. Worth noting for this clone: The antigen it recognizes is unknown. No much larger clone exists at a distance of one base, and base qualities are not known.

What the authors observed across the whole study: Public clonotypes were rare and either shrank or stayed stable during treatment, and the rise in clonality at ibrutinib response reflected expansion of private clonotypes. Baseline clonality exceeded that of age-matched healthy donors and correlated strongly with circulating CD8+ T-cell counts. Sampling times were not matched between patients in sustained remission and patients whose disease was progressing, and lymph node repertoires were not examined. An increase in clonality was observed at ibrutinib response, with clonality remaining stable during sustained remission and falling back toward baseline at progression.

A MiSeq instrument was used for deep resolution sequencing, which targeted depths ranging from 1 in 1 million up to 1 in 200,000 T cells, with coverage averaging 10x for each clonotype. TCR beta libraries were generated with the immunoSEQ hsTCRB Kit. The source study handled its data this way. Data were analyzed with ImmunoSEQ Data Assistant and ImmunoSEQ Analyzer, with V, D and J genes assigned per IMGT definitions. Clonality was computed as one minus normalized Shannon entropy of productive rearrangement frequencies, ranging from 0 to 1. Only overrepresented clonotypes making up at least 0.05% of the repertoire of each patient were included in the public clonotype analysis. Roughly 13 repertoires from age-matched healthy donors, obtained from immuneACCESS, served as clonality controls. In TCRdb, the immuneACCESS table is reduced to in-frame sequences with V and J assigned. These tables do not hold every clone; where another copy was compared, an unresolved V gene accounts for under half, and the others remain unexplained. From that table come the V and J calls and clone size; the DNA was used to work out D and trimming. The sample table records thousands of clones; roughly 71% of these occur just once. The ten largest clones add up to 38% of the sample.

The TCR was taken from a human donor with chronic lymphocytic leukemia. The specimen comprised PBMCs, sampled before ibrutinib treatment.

The DNA sequence is as follows: TGTGCCAGCAGCTCACCGGAGGGTAGCGGGAGGAATGAGCAGTTCTTC. Translation gives CASSSPEGSGRNEQFF. The chain is encoded by TRBV7-8 joined to TRBJ2-1, and TRBD2 aligns with 10 junction nucleotides. The germline V gene provides CDR1 SGHVS and CDR2 FQNEAQ. The germline V end is reduced by 4 bases and the J end by 7 bases; junction bases left unmatched: 10. The CDR3 sequence holds 16 residues, the cysteine and phenylalanine included. Of all the DNA, just the CDR3 is kept, 48 bases in frame from base 1.